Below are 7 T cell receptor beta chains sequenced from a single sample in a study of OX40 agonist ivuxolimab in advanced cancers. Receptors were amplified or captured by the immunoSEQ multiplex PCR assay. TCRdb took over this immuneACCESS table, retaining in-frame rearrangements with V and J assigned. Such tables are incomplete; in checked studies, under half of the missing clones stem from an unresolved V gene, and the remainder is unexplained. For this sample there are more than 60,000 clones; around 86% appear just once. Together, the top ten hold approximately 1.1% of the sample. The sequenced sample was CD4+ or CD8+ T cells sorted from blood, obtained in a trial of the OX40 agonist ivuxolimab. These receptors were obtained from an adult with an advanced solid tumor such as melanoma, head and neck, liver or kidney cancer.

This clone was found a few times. The CDR3 here is CASSSYSGDEAFF. The CDR3 bases are TGTGCCAGCAGTTCCTATAGTGGGGATGAAGCTTTCTTT. The chain carries TRBV6-5 and TRBJ1-1; D remains unclear. The CDR3 covers 13 residues. Deletions cut 4 bases from V and 7 bases from J, with 13 bases between. Germline CDR1 and CDR2: MNHEY and SVGAGI.

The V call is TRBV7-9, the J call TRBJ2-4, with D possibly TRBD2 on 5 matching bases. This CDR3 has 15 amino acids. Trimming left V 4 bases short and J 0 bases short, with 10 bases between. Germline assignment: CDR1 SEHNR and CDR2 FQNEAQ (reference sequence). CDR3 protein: CASSYRETAKNIQYF. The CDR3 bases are TGTGCCAGCAGCTACCGGGAAACAGCCAAAAACATTCAGTACTTC.

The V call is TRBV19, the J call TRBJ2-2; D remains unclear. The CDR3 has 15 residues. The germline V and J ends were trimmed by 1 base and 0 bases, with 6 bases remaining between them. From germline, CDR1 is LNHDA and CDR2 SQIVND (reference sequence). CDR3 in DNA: TGTGCCAGTAGTATAGGCAGCGCGAACACCGGGGAGCTGTTTTTT. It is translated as CASSIGSANTGELFF.

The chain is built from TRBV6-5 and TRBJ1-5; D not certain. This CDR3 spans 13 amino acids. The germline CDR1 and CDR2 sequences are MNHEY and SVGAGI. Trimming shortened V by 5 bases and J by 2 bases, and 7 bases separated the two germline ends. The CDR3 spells CASSTTGNQPQHF. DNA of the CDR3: TGTGCCAGCAGTACTACAGGCAATCAGCCCCAGCATTTT.

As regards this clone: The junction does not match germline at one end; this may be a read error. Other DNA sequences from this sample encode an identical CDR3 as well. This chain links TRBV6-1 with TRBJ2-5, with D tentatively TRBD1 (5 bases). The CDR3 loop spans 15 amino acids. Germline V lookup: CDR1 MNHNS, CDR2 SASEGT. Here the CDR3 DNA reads TGCGCCAGCAGTGGTGTCAGGGTTGGCCAAGAGACCCAGTACTTC. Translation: CASSGVRVGQETQYF.

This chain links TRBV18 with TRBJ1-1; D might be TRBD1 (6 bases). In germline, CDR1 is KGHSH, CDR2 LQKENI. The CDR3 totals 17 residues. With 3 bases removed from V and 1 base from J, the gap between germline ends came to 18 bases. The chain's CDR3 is CASSPGGAPAKNTEAFF. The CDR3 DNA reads TGTGCCAGCTCACCGGGGGGGGCGCCGGCCAAGAACACTGAAGCTTTCTTT.

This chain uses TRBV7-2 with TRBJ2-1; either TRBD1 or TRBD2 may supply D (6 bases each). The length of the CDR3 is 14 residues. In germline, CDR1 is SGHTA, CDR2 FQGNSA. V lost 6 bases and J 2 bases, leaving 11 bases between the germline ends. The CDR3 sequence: CASSWGDTYNEQFF. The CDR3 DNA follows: TGTGCCAGCAGTTGGGGGGACACCTACAATGAGCAGTTCTTC.